A single sample is the source of the 26 T cell receptor beta chains below, sequenced in a study of graft-versus-host responses after intestinal transplantation. Clones were read by immunoSEQ multiplex PCR, and TCRdb kept only the in-frame ones, dropping some. The sample contains some 10,000 clones, 30% to 40% of which appear only once. This specimen was alloreactive CD4+ T cells from a mixed lymphocyte reaction culture, taken before transplantation. Subset reported: CFSE-low proliferating T cells sorted from approximately 6-day pre-transplant mixed lymphocyte reaction (GvH or HvG direction). The source of these receptors is a human patient who was an organ donor for intestinal transplantation.

A few counts support this clone. This chain's CDR3 is CASSLAFSYNSPLHF. The CDR3 bases are TGTGCCAGCAGCTTGGCTTTCTCCTATAATTCACCCCTCCACTTT. The chain is built from TRBV5-4 and TRBJ1-6, with no clear D. This CDR3 is 15 amino acids long. Deletions cut 0 bases from V and 0 bases from J, with 4 bases between. CDR1 SGHNT and CDR2 YYREEE come from the germline V gene (reference sequence).

The CDR3, as DNA: TGTGCCTGGAGGCGGGGGGGAGTATGGGAGACCCAGTACTTC. Its translation is CAWRRGGVWETQYF. The V call is TRBV30, the J call TRBJ2-5; 9 bases are shared with TRBD2. This CDR3 spans 14 amino acids. V shed 3 bases, J shed 5 bases, and the junction held 7 bases outside the gene matches. In germline, CDR1 is GTSNPN, CDR2 SVGIG (reference sequence).

This clone has a handful of counts. J is TRBJ1-4 and V is TRBV5-4; D uncertain. Germline V CDR1 and CDR2: SGHNT, YYREEE (reference sequence). The CDR3 is 13 amino acids. V was shortened by 1 base and J by 10 bases, with 11 bases between the two germline ends. The CDR3, as DNA: TGTGCCAGCAGCTTGTCGATAGACGGAAAACTGTTTTTT. This sequence encodes CASSLSIDGKLFF.

By proportion, this clone is medium-sized (0.01 to 0.1%). This chain links TRBV10-2 with TRBJ1-5, with a possible D match to TRBD1 (5 bases). V lost 3 bases and J 7 bases, leaving 10 bases between the germline ends. The CDR3 contains 13 residues. Germline CDR1 WSHSY, CDR2 SAAADI. CDR3: CASSDQGGQPQHF. CDR3 bases: TGCGCCAGCAGTGACCAGGGTGGCCAGCCCCAGCATTTT.

The V call is TRBV7-2, the J call TRBJ2-1, with TRBD2 matching 11 bases. Germline CDR1 is SGHTA and CDR2 is FQGNSA. The CDR3 is 16 residues long. The trim removed 5 bases at V and 5 bases at J, leaving 8 bases unmatched. In DNA, the CDR3 is TGTGCCAGCAGCCTGATAGCGGGGGGGTTAGACAATGAGCAGTTCTTC. Its protein is CASSLIAGGLDNEQFF.

The chain uses TRBV7-9 and TRBJ2-4, with D hard to call. Trimming took off 1 base at V and 1 base at J, with 2 bases between the two ends. CDR1 and CDR2 (germline): SEHNR, FQNEAQ (reference sequence). The CDR3 covers 13 residues. Here the CDR3 reads CASSLGAKNIQYF. CDR3 sequence (DNA): TGTGCCAGCAGCTTAGGGGCCAAAAACATTCAGTACTTC.

The CDR3 sequence is CATEDRAPYEQYF. CDR3 bases: TGTGCCACCGAGGACAGGGCGCCCTACGAGCAGTACTTC. The chain has TRBV6-1 and TRBJ2-5; 8 bases align to TRBD1. Near its end, the DNA agrees better with TRBJ2-7, so the J call may be wrong. The CDR3 has 13 residues. Germline V CDR1 and CDR2: MNHNS, SASEGT.

The V gene is TRBV7-2, the J gene TRBJ2-3, with 14 positions matching TRBD2. CDR1 and CDR2 (germline): SGHTA, FQGNSA. The V segment lost 3 bases and the J segment 0 bases; nucleotides outside the gene matches: 2. The CDR3 is made up of 17 amino acids. CDR3 sequence (DNA): TGTGCCAGCAGCTTGACTAGCGGGGGGGCTAGCACAGATACGCAGTATTTT. It translates to CASSLTSGGASTDTQYF.

This clone was seen more than once but under ten times. Written as DNA, the CDR3 is TGTGCCAGCTCACCACCGGGACAGGGGGCTTATGGCTACACCTTC. Translation: CASSPPGQGAYGYTF. The genes are TRBV18 and TRBJ1-2; 12 positions agree with TRBD1. This CDR3 comprises 15 residues. Germline V gene lookup returns CDR1 KGHSH and CDR2 LQKENI. Trimming took 0 bases from V and 5 from J; bases not matched to a gene: 1. Filled out from reference TRBV18 and TRBJ1-2, the complete variable domain reads NAGVMQNPRHLVRRRGQEARLRCSPMKGHSHVYWYRQLPEEGLKFMVYLQKENIIDESGMPKERFSAEFPKEGPSILRIQQVVRGDSAAYFCASSPPGQGAYGYTFGSGTRLTVV.

This sequence joins TRBV4-2 and TRBJ1-5; D unresolved. The CDR3 spans 15 residues. Germline CDR1 is LGHNA and CDR2 is YNFKEQ. V was trimmed by 0 bases and J by 4 bases, leaving 10 bases between them. Written as DNA, the CDR3 is TGTGCCAGCAGCCAAGATTCGGCGGGTAATCAGCCCCAGCATTTT. Protein product: CASSQDSAGNQPQHF.

The chain employs TRBV6-5 and TRBJ1-2; D remains ambiguous. The V and J ends lost 6 bases and 0 bases respectively, with 11 bases between them. In germline, CDR1 is MNHEY, CDR2 SVGAGI. CDR3 length: 14 residues. The CDR3 here is CASSYPRANYGYTF. The CDR3 nucleotides read TGTGCCAGCAGCTACCCTCGAGCTAACTATGGCTACACCTTC.

This clone has more than one count but fewer than ten. The chain joins TRBV19 to TRBJ1-1; 9 bases line up with TRBD1. CDR1 and CDR2 from the germline V gene are LNHDA and SQIVND (reference sequence). The V and J ends lost 5 bases and 1 base, in that order; junction bases with no gene match: 2. The CDR3 loop spans 14 amino acids. DNA of the CDR3: TGTGCCAGTAGTGTGGGACAGGGGAACACTGAAGCTTTCTTT. This sequence encodes CASSVGQGNTEAFF.

In its sample, this clone ranks as medium-sized. V usage is TRBV10-1 and J usage is TRBJ1-3; 9 bases are a match to TRBD1. Germline V gene lookup returns CDR1 WNHNN and CDR2 SYGVQD (reference sequence). This CDR3 is 13 amino acids long. J lost 2 bases, V lost 11 bases, and 4 bases had no gene match. This CDR3 is CACRQGAGNTIYF. CDR3 nucleotides: TGCGCCTGTAGACAGGGGGCTGGAAACACCATATATTTT.

The CDR3 DNA is TGTGCCAGCAGGGTAGACCGGGCAGGGGTCGGCACTGAAGCTTTCTTT. This codes for CASRVDRAGVGTEAFF. The chain uses TRBV28 and TRBJ1-1; TRBD1 might be the D (6 bases). The germline gives CDR1 MDHEN, CDR2 SYDVKM. The CDR3 runs 16 residues. The V and J ends lost 6 bases and 4 bases respectively, with 21 bases between them. The variable domain in full, with the rest retrieved from reference TRBV28 and TRBJ1-1, is DVKVTQSSRYLVKRTGEKVFLECVQDMDHENMFWYRQDPGLGLRLIYFSYDVKMKEKGDIPEGYSVSREKKERFSLILESASTNQTSMYLCASRVDRAGVGTEAFFGQGTRLTVV.

V usage is TRBV5-6 and J usage is TRBJ1-3, with D uncertain. The germline gives CDR1 SGHDT, CDR2 YYEEEE. The CDR3 totals 14 residues. V lost 0 bases and J lost 0, with 4 bases in between. The CDR3 sequence is CASSLGHSGNTIYF. Written as DNA, the CDR3 is TGTGCCAGCAGCTTGGGACACTCTGGAAACACCATATATTTT.

V is TRBV28 and J is TRBJ2-7; the D gene is possibly TRBD1 (6 bases). The V gene's germline CDR1 is MDHEN and CDR2 SYDVKM. The CDR3 contains 14 residues. Trimming took 9 bases from V and 1 from J, leaving 16 bases between them. Here the CDR3 reads CASPRDIGSYEQYF. CDR3 nucleotide sequence: TGTGCCAGTCCACGGGACATCGGTTCCTACGAGCAGTACTTC.

The chain employs TRBV7-6 and TRBJ2-5; no definite D call. Looked up from germline, CDR1 is SGHVS and CDR2 is FNYEAQ. Trimming left V 1 base short and J 2 bases short, with 2 bases between. There are 12 residues in the CDR3. This CDR3 is CASSLGQETQYF. In DNA form, the CDR3 reads TGTGCCAGCAGCTTAGGACAAGAGACCCAGTACTTC.

This clone qualifies as medium-sized. Here the CDR3 reads CASSKEGGNTEAFF. DNA for the CDR3: TGTGCCAGCAGCAAAGAAGGGGGCAATACTGAAGCTTTCTTT. The chain uses TRBV21-1 and TRBJ1-1; no check of the table's D call, TRBD1, against the DNA was made. TRBV21-1 is marked as a pseudogene. The length of the CDR3 is 14 residues.

This clone showed up just once. This rearrangement joins TRBV27 to TRBJ2-3; D is undetermined. CDR1 is MNHEY and CDR2 is SMNVEV in the germline V gene (reference sequence). V lost 8 bases and J lost 6, with 21 bases in between. The CDR3 totals 15 residues. As DNA, the CDR3 is TGTGCCAGCCGATCGTTTAAACTTTCCACCGATACGCAGTATTTT. Translation: CASRSFKLSTDTQYF.

J is TRBJ2-3 and V is TRBV2, with 10 bases aligning to TRBD1. The germline V gene encodes CDR1 SNHLY and CDR2 FYNNEI. CDR3 length: 15 residues. Trimming at V came to 6 bases and at J to 3 bases, leaving 6 bases not matched to a gene. DNA for the CDR3: TGTGCCAGCAGCGCCGACAGGGGGCGAACAGATACGCAGTATTTT. Translation: CASSADRGRTDTQYF.

The rearrangement uses TRBV28 and TRBJ1-1; D possibly corresponds to TRBD1 (5 bases). The germline CDR1 and CDR2 sequences are MDHEN and SYDVKM. V lost 10 bases and J 1 base, leaving 10 bases between the germline ends. The CDR3 sequence is 12 residues long. DNA for the CDR3: TGTGCCATCTTGACAGAGAACACTGAAGCTTTCTTT. It encodes CAILTENTEAFF.

The chain recombines TRBV4-1 with TRBJ1-4; TRBD1 is a possible D gene (6 bases). The germline CDR1 and CDR2 sequences are MGHRA and YSYEKL. The CDR3 runs to 19 residues. Between the trimmed V and J ends, which lost 4 bases and 6 bases, there was a span of 27 bases. The DNA for the CDR3 is TGCGCCAGCAGCCGACAACACGGCAGGGGCTTTAGATCGGATGAAAAACTGTTTTTT. It specifies CASSRQHGRGFRSDEKLFF.

The gene calls are TRBV18 and TRBJ2-7; D call uncertain. The CDR3 consists of 14 residues. V was pared by 2 bases and J by 0 bases, with 8 bases between. Germline loops: CDR1 KGHSH, CDR2 LQKENI. Written as DNA, the CDR3 is TGTGCCAGCTCACCATCTGGCAGCTCCTACGAGCAGTACTTC. Its translation is CASSPSGSSYEQYF. Full variable domain (rest looked up from reference TRBV18 and TRBJ2-7): NAGVMQNPRHLVRRRGQEARLRCSPMKGHSHVYWYRQLPEEGLKFMVYLQKENIIDESGMPKERFSAEFPKEGPSILRIQQVVRGDSAAYFCASSPSGSSYEQYFGPGTRLTVT.

CDR3: CASSRDAGTSGNTIYF. CDR3 nucleotide sequence: TGTGCCAGCAGCCGCGACGCAGGGACCTCTGGAAACACCATATATTTT. This sequence joins TRBV6-6 and TRBJ1-3; D possibly corresponds to TRBD1 (5 bases). Trimming cost V 6 bases and J 0 bases, with 15 bases left between them. This CDR3 comprises 16 residues. CDR1 MNHNY and CDR2 SVGAGI come from the germline V gene (reference sequence).

The chain couples TRBV19 to TRBJ1-1; D remains unclear. The CDR3 has 14 residues. CDR1 is LNHDA and CDR2 is SQIVND in the germline V gene (reference sequence). Trimming removed 6 bases from V and 1 base from J, with 12 bases in between. The CDR3, as DNA: TGTGCCAGTAGGACCACACGGAAGAACACTGAAGCTTTCTTT. This gives the protein CASRTTRKNTEAFF.

This clone was seen a few times. The chain uses TRBV7-9 and TRBJ1-1; D is perhaps TRBD1 (5 bases). Germline CDR1 SEHNR, CDR2 FQNEAQ (reference sequence). Trimming removed 4 bases from V and 6 bases from J, with 15 bases in between. This CDR3 has 14 amino acids. This CDR3 is CASSSAGGGSEAFF. The CDR3 DNA reads as TGTGCCAGCAGCTCCGCGGGGGGAGGCTCTGAAGCTTTCTTT.